The 23 T cell receptor beta chains below all came from one sample that was sequenced in a study of cytomegalovirus exposure and HLA in healthy donors. The study ran its PCR with 60 Vbeta and 13 Jbeta primers. Using immunoSEQ multiplex PCR, the repertoire was profiled, and TCRdb retains in-frame clones only, with some absent. Of some 69,000 clones detected, 70% to 85% appear once; the ten largest clones hold about 2.7%. The sequenced sample consisted of PBMCs. Receptor source: a woman in her twenties or thirties in good health and CMV-seronegative.

The V call is TRBV19, the J call TRBJ1-4; tentatively, D is TRBD1 (6 bases). This CDR3 is 15 amino acids long. The V gene's germline CDR1 is LNHDA and CDR2 SQIVND (reference sequence). V lost 7 bases, J lost 5 bases, and 17 bases lay in between. Here the CDR3 reads CASTDGGSENEKLFF. The CDR3 DNA follows: TGTGCCAGTACCGATGGGGGCAGCGAGAATGAAAAACTGTTTTTT. Looking up the rest from reference TRBV19 and TRBJ1-4 gives the full variable domain: DGGITQSPKYLFRKEGQNVTLSCEQNLNHDAMYWYRQDPGQGLRLIYYSQIVNDFQKGDIAEGYSVSREKKESFPLTVTSAQKNPTAFYLCASTDGGSENEKLFFGSGTQLSVL.

The J gene is TRBJ1-2, the V gene TRBV10-2; 8 bases are a match to TRBD1. Germline V gene data show CDR1 as WSHSY and CDR2 as SAAADI. V gave up 2 bases and J gave up 2 bases; unmatched junction bases: 1. The CDR3 consists of 14 residues. CDR3 coding DNA: TGCGCCAGCAGTGAGAGGACAGGGAACTATGGCTACACCTTC. Protein: CASSERTGNYGYTF.

A few counts support this clone. The chain is built from TRBV19 and TRBJ1-1; D is undetermined. The CDR3 consists of 11 residues. Germline CDR1 and CDR2: LNHDA and SQIVND (reference sequence). The ends were cut back, 3 bases at V and 4 bases at J, with 3 bases in the middle. CDR3 protein: CASSIGTEAFF. CDR3 nucleotides: TGTGCCAGTAGTATCGGCACTGAAGCTTTCTTT.

CDR3 amino acids: CASSYLAANTEAFF. DNA of the CDR3: TGTGCCAGCAGTTATTTGGCCGCAAACACTGAAGCTTTCTTT. The gene calls are TRBV6-5 and TRBJ1-1; D is uncertain. Trimming shortened V by 3 bases and J by 2 bases, and 10 bases separated the two germline ends. From germline, CDR1 is MNHEY and CDR2 SVGAGI. The CDR3 sequence is 14 residues long.

This chain uses TRBV6-5 with TRBJ2-7, with 8 bases that match TRBD1. Trimming cost V 6 bases and J 1 base; bases outside gene matches: 5. Germline CDR1 reads MNHEY; CDR2 reads SVGAGI. There are 14 residues in the CDR3. The CDR3 here is CASRLGQGSYEQYV. The CDR3 coding sequence is TGTGCCAGCAGACTAGGACAGGGTTCCTACGAGCAGTACGTC.

This clone was counted only a few times. The chain couples TRBV4-3 to TRBJ1-5; 7 bases line up with TRBD1. Trimming cost V 0 bases and J 1 base; bases outside gene matches: 3. Germline V gene lookup returns CDR1 LGHNA and CDR2 YSLEER. This CDR3 has 16 residues. The CDR3 region has the DNA TGCGCCAGCAGCCAAGACAGGACAGGAAGCAATCAGCCCCAGCATTTT. Amino acid sequence: CASSQDRTGSNQPQHF.

This chain links TRBV19 with TRBJ1-2, with D uncertain. V lost 0 bases to trimming and J lost 4 bases, with 12 bases between them. The CDR3 runs to 15 residues. Germline CDR1 LNHDA, CDR2 SQIVND (reference sequence). In DNA, the CDR3 is TGTGCCAGTAGTATAGATGAGGGCTCGGTCTATGGCTACACCTTC. Protein product: CASSIDEGSVYGYTF.

This clone was seen more than once but under ten times. The rearrangement uses TRBV7-9 and TRBJ2-5; 14 nucleotides match TRBD2. J gave up 4 bases and V 4 bases, and 5 bases lay outside the gene matches. Germline CDR1 is SEHNR and CDR2 is FQNEAQ (reference sequence). There are 16 residues in the CDR3. The CDR3 DNA follows: TGTGCCAGCAGCTCCGGACTAGCGGGGGGTGGAGAGACCCAGTACTTC. This translates into CASSSGLAGGGETQYF. Supplemented by reference TRBV7-9 and TRBJ2-5, the full variable domain reads DTGVSQNPRHKITKRGQNVTFRCDPISEHNRLYWYRQTLGQGPEFLTYFQNEAQLEKSRLLSDRFSAERPKGSFSTLEIQRTEQGDSAMYLCASSSGLAGGGETQYFGPGTRLLVL.

J is TRBJ2-5 and V is TRBV6-6; 9 nucleotides match TRBD2. The V segment lost 0 bases and the J segment 1 base; nucleotides outside the gene matches: 0. In germline, CDR1 is MNHNY, CDR2 SVGAGI (reference sequence). This CDR3 has 15 residues. The CDR3 reads CASSYSTSGQETQYF. CDR3 sequence (DNA): TGTGCCAGCAGTTACTCGACTAGCGGCCAAGAGACCCAGTACTTC.

V is TRBV7-2 and J is TRBJ1-5, with 7 bases identical to TRBD1. Germline values: CDR1 SGHTA, CDR2 FQGNSA. This CDR3 is built from 15 residues. J gave up 4 bases and V 5 bases, and 8 bases lay outside the gene matches. CDR3 DNA sequence: TGTGCCAGCAGCCACGCCGGGACAGAAAATCAGCCCCAGCATTTT. It codes for CASSHAGTENQPQHF.

The chain uses TRBV11-2 and TRBJ2-5; D is ambiguous. Germline V CDR1 and CDR2: SGHAT, FQNNGV. The CDR3 runs to 14 residues. V was cut by 5 bases and J by 4 bases, with 14 bases left in between. CDR3 sequence reads: CASSRGVRGETQYF. CDR3 nucleotide sequence: TGTGCCAGCAGCCGAGGTGTTCGTGGAGAGACCCAGTACTTC. The full variable domain, completed using reference TRBV11-2 and TRBJ2-5, is EAGVAQSPRYKIIEKRQSVAFWCNPISGHATLYWYQQILGQGPKLLIQFQNNGVVDDSQLPKDRFSAERLKGVDSTLKIQPAKLEDSAVYLCASSRGVRGETQYFGPGTRLLVL.

The chain employs TRBV19 and TRBJ1-2; 8 nucleotides line up with TRBD1. V dropped 2 bases and J dropped 4; count of bases not matched to a gene: 3. This CDR3 comprises 14 residues. Germline V CDR1 and CDR2: LNHDA, SQIVND (reference sequence). CDR3 in DNA: TGTGCCAGTAGTATATCAGGGGGCAGCTATGGCTACACCTTC. It is translated as CASSISGGSYGYTF. Supplemented by reference TRBV19 and TRBJ1-2, the full variable domain reads DGGITQSPKYLFRKEGQNVTLSCEQNLNHDAMYWYRQDPGQGLRLIYYSQIVNDFQKGDIAEGYSVSREKKESFPLTVTSAQKNPTAFYLCASSISGGSYGYTFGSGTRLTVV.

The chain links TRBV5-4 to TRBJ2-2; no definite D call. The CDR3 runs 12 residues. Germline lookup yields CDR1 SGHNT and CDR2 YYREEE (reference sequence). The V end was cut by 3 bases, the J end by 5 bases, with 5 bases between. CDR3 nucleotide sequence: TGTGCCAGCAGCTCCCCAACCGGGGAGCTGTTTTTT. Its protein is CASSSPTGELFF.

DNA for the CDR3: TGTGCCAGCAGCTTAGGGACTCTCTACGAGCAGTACTTC. Protein: CASSLGTLYEQYF. The rearrangement links TRBV6-5 to TRBJ2-5; tentatively, D is TRBD2 (6 bases). The better agreement between TRBJ2-7 and the DNA end casts doubt on the J call. CDR1 is MNHEY and CDR2 is SVGAGI in the germline V gene. The CDR3 is 13 residues long.

The chain has TRBV19 and TRBJ2-7; 10 nucleotides match TRBD1. With 3 bases clipped from V and 6 bases from J, the junction kept 5 bases outside the gene matches. Germline V gives CDR1 LNHDA, CDR2 SQIVND (reference sequence). The CDR3 runs to 14 residues. The CDR3 sequence: CASSIGQGVAEQYF. Here the CDR3 DNA reads TGTGCCAGTAGTATCGGACAGGGGGTGGCCGAGCAGTACTTC.

This clone was counted a single time. DNA of the CDR3: TGCGCCAGCAGCCCGGTGTGGGGGGGAGGGGACGGGTCCAAAAACATTCAGTACTTC. Translating it yields CASSPVWGGGDGSKNIQYF. The chain uses TRBV4-3 and TRBJ2-4, with 7 bases fitting TRBD2. The J segment lost 2 bases and the V segment lost 4 bases, leaving 17 bases of the junction unmatched. CDR1 and CDR2 (germline): LGHNA, YSLEER. The CDR3 runs to 19 residues.

This rearrangement joins TRBV2 to TRBJ2-5; 12 bases line up with TRBD1. Germline V gives CDR1 SNHLY, CDR2 FYNNEI. This CDR3 spans 14 amino acids. J lost 5 bases, V lost 6 bases, and 4 bases had no gene match. The CDR3 bases are TGTGCCAGCAGAGGGGACAGGGGGCCGGAGACCCAGTACTTC. Protein product: CASRGDRGPETQYF.

The chain carries TRBV5-8 and TRBJ2-6, with D possibly matching TRBD2 (5 bases). Germline V gene sequence: CDR1 SGHTS, CDR2 YDEGEE. This CDR3 contains 15 residues. Trimming stripped 5 bases from V and 0 bases from J, with 9 bases between. This chain's CDR3 is CASRFDYSGANVLTF. CDR3 nucleotides: TGTGCCAGCAGGTTTGACTACTCTGGGGCCAACGTCCTGACTTTC.

The CDR3 nucleotides are TGTGCCATCGCGGGAGCAGGACGGGATGAGCAGTTCTTC. This encodes CAIAGAGRDEQFF. The genes are TRBV10-3 and TRBJ2-1, with TRBD2 matching 7 bases. This CDR3 is 13 amino acids long. Unmatched junction bases numbered 9, after V lost 8 bases and J lost 8 bases. Germline CDR1 reads ENHRY; CDR2 reads SYGVKD.

This chain links TRBV6-6 with TRBJ1-1; D is possibly TRBD1 (6 bases). This CDR3 is built from 12 residues. Trimming took 10 bases from V and 3 from J, leaving 12 bases between them. Germline V gives CDR1 MNHNY, CDR2 SVGAGI (reference sequence). This CDR3 is CATGGGHTEAFF. As DNA, the CDR3 is TGTGCCACCGGCGGGGGGCACACTGAAGCTTTCTTT.

There are a few counts of this clone. The chain combines TRBV9 with TRBJ1-1, with a possible D match to TRBD1 (5 bases). Per germline, CDR1 SGDLS and CDR2 YYNGEE. V lost 4 bases and J lost 2, with 12 bases in between. CDR3 length: 14 residues. The CDR3 DNA reads as TGTGCCAGCAGCCCCCGGGGGGGAAACACTGAAGCTTTCTTT. Translation: CASSPRGGNTEAFF.

J is TRBJ2-7 and V is TRBV5-1; 8 nucleotides align to TRBD2. The germline gives CDR1 SGHRS, CDR2 YFSETQ. This CDR3 has 14 amino acids. V was pared by 3 bases and J by 1 base, with 3 bases of the junction left unmatched. DNA for the CDR3: TGCGCCAGCAGCTCCGGGGGGGGTTCCTACGAGCAGTACGTC. Translated, it gives CASSSGGGSYEQYV.

The chain is built from TRBV4-3 and TRBJ2-1; 8 nucleotides agree with TRBD2. The CDR3 runs 15 residues. Trimming at V came to 4 bases and at J to 0 bases, leaving 2 bases not matched to a gene. CDR1 LGHNA and CDR2 YSLEER come from the germline V gene. The CDR3 nucleotides are TGCGCCAGCAGCCTAACTAGCGGCTCCTACAATGAGCAGTTCTTC. Its protein is CASSLTSGSYNEQFF.